This entry lists 19 T cell receptor beta chains sequenced from one sample in a study of beta chain features in type 1 diabetes (dated by TCRdb to between 2017 and 2018). Libraries were made using the immunoSEQ multiplex PCR assay. The entire isolated RNA was reverse transcribed using the High Capacity cDNA Reverse Transcription Kit, and thus expressed TCRB transcripts were sequenced. In its TCRdb copy, this immuneACCESS table keeps in-frame sequences only and misses some clones. Where compared with another copy, unresolved V genes explain less than half of these, and the others have no known cause. The sample table contains hundreds of thousands of clones; only one count was recorded for 7.5% to 10% of them. The ten largest make up 0.03% to 0.035% of the sample. The sample was naive CD4+ T cells from blood. The cell subset or site label on this specimen signifies: true naive CD4+ T cells. These receptors all stem from a woman under 30 in good health.

This clone was seen more than once but under ten times. The chain joins TRBV19 to TRBJ1-4; the D is unclear. Germline CDR1 reads LNHDA; CDR2 reads SQIVND (reference sequence). The CDR3 runs to 15 residues. V shed 4 bases and J shed 0 bases, with 9 bases lying between them. The CDR3 loop is CASSTYAATNEKLFF. The CDR3 nucleotides read TGTGCCAGTAGTACGTATGCAGCAACTAATGAAAAACTGTTTTTT.

The rearrangement links TRBV9 to TRBJ2-7, with D maybe TRBD2 (6 bases). V was pared by 0 bases and J by 3 bases, with 13 bases between. The CDR3 is 15 amino acids. Germline CDR1 reads SGDLS; CDR2 reads YYNGEE. The CDR3 DNA reads TGTGCCAGCAGCGTAGGCCTAGCGAGAGACTACGAGCAGTACTTC. This sequence encodes CASSVGLARDYEQYF.

This clone was recorded a few times. The chain combines TRBV5-1 with TRBJ2-7; a weak D match, TRBD2 (6 bases). Per germline, CDR1 SGHRS and CDR2 YFSETQ. The CDR3 has 16 amino acids. The V and J ends lost 2 bases and 1 base respectively, with 16 bases between them. As DNA, the CDR3 is TGCGCCAGCAGCTTTGGGGGGTTCGAGGTATCCTACGAGCAGTACTTC. Protein product: CASSFGGFEVSYEQYF.

The table lists this clone with a few counts. The J gene is TRBJ1-2, the V gene TRBV2; D might be TRBD1 (6 bases). Germline CDR1 reads SNHLY; CDR2 reads FYNNEI. The CDR3 length is 12 residues. The V and J ends lost 6 bases and 6 bases respectively, with 11 bases between them. The CDR3 DNA reads as TGTGCCAGCAGCCCACAGGGTGATGGCTACACCTTC. Encoded protein: CASSPQGDGYTF.

J is TRBJ1-1 and V is TRBV19; a possible D gene is TRBD1 (5 bases). V was clipped by 8 bases and J by 4 bases, with 17 bases between them. Germline V gene data show CDR1 as LNHDA and CDR2 as SQIVND (reference sequence). This CDR3 has 14 residues. The CDR3 loop reads CASSSGGGSTEAFF. In DNA, the CDR3 is TGTGCCAGTTCCTCCGGGGGGGGAAGCACTGAAGCTTTCTTT. Together with reference TRBV19 and TRBJ1-1, the CDR3 gives the full variable domain: DGGITQSPKYLFRKEGQNVTLSCEQNLNHDAMYWYRQDPGQGLRLIYYSQIVNDFQKGDIAEGYSVSREKKESFPLTVTSAQKNPTAFYLCASSSGGGSTEAFFGQGTRLTVV.

A few counts support this clone. V is TRBV19 and J is TRBJ1-3; D might be TRBD1 (5 bases). The CDR3 extends over 17 amino acids. Trimming took off 7 bases at V and 0 bases at J, with 19 bases between the two ends. The germline V gene has CDR1 LNHDA and CDR2 SQIVND (reference sequence). DNA of the CDR3: TGTGCCAGTATCCCTTTGTTTACAGGCAGCTCTGGAAACACCATATATTTT. This codes for CASIPLFTGSSGNTIYF.

This chain joins TRBV7-6 and TRBJ2-6; 9 bases map to TRBD1. CDR1 is SGHVS, CDR2 FNYEAQ, per germline. Trimming at V came to 5 bases and at J to 4 bases, leaving 9 bases not matched to a gene. The CDR3 length is 17 residues. In nucleotides, the CDR3 is TGTGCCAGCAGCCTACCGGGACAGGGTTTCGGGGCCAACGTCCTGACTTTC. Its translation: CASSLPGQGFGANVLTF. The variable domain in full, completed from reference TRBV7-6 and TRBJ2-6, reads GAGVSQSPRYKVTKRGQDVALRCDPISGHVSLYWYRQALGQGPEFLTYFNYEAQQDKSGLPNDRFSAERPEGSISTLTIQRTEQRDSAMYRCASSLPGQGFGANVLTFGAGSRLTVL.

This clone came up many times. The chain's CDR3 is CASSLTGTGGADEQFF. The CDR3 coding sequence is TGTGCCAGCAGCTTAACCGGGACAGGGGGCGCGGATGAGCAGTTCTTC. V is TRBV7-9 and J is TRBJ2-1, with 12 bases matching TRBD1. V lost 2 bases to trimming and J lost 8 bases; unmatched junction nucleotides: 7. Germline CDR1 reads SEHNR; CDR2 reads FQNEAQ (reference sequence). The CDR3 runs 16 residues. Filled out from reference TRBV7-9 and TRBJ2-1, the complete variable domain reads DTGVSQNPRHKITKRGQNVTFRCDPISEHNRLYWYRQTLGQGPEFLTYFQNEAQLEKSRLLSDRFSAERPKGSFSTLEIQRTEQGDSAMYLCASSLTGTGGADEQFFGPGTRLTVL.

The CDR3 reads CASSRTGSGGTDTQYF. CDR3 in DNA: TGTGCCAGCAGCCGGACCGGGAGCGGGGGCACAGATACGCAGTATTTT. The gene calls are TRBV5-4 and TRBJ2-3, with 7 bases lining up with TRBD2. The CDR3 runs 16 residues. V trimming: 4 bases; J trimming: 1 base; junction bases outside the gene matches: 9. Per germline, CDR1 SGHNT and CDR2 YYREEE (reference sequence).

V gene TRBV5-1 combines with J gene TRBJ2-1, with D perhaps TRBD2 (6 bases). V lost 5 bases and J lost 5, with 11 bases in between. There are 13 residues in the CDR3. From germline, CDR1 is SGHRS and CDR2 YFSETQ. The CDR3 reads CASRPSEDNEQFF. The CDR3 DNA is TGCGCCAGCAGGCCTAGCGAAGACAATGAGCAGTTCTTC. Looking up the rest from reference TRBV5-1 and TRBJ2-1 gives the full variable domain: KAGVTQTPRYLIKTRGQQVTLSCSPISGHRSVSWYQQTPGQGLQFLFEYFSETQRNKGNFPGRFSGRQFSNSRSEMNVSTLELGDSALYLCASRPSEDNEQFFGPGTRLTVL.

The rearrangement uses TRBV7-9 and TRBJ2-7; 11 bases match TRBD2. This CDR3 is 14 amino acids long. CDR1 and CDR2 (germline): SEHNR, FQNEAQ (reference sequence). The V gene end was trimmed by 5 bases and the J gene end by 4 bases; junction bases not matched to a gene: 4. The CDR3 DNA reads as TGTGCCAGCAGCCCAACTAGCGGGAGTTACGAGCAGTACTTC. It codes for CASSPTSGSYEQYF.

V is TRBV30 and J is TRBJ1-1, with 8 bases that match TRBD1. After removal of 4 bases from V and 1 base from J, the junction contained 14 bases not matched to a gene. Per the germline V gene, CDR1 is GTSNPN and CDR2 is SVGIG (reference sequence). The CDR3 extends over 17 amino acids. The CDR3 loop is CAWIPSGTGGWNTEAFF. In nucleotides, the CDR3 is TGTGCCTGGATTCCCTCCGGTACAGGGGGATGGAACACTGAAGCTTTCTTT.

The chain couples TRBV5-6 to TRBJ2-3; D is perhaps TRBD2 (6 bases). Germline V CDR1 and CDR2: SGHDT, YYEEEE. With 0 bases removed from V and 8 bases from J, the gap between germline ends came to 16 bases. The CDR3 extends over 15 amino acids. The CDR3 is CASSLVGSNGGTQYF. CDR3 coding DNA: TGTGCCAGCAGCTTGGTCGGGAGCAACGGGGGTACGCAGTATTTT.

This chain links TRBV14 with TRBJ1-1; 7 positions match TRBD1. V gave up 1 base and J gave up 2 bases; unmatched junction bases: 13. In germline, CDR1 is SGHDN, CDR2 FVKESK. The CDR3 covers 18 residues. The CDR3 here is CASSQVAGTVTRNTEAFF. As DNA, the CDR3 is TGTGCCAGCAGCCAAGTAGCCGGGACAGTGACTAGAAACACTGAAGCTTTCTTT.

The chain combines TRBV7-6 with TRBJ1-4; a weak D match, TRBD1 (5 bases). V was pared by 4 bases and J by 8 bases, with 14 bases between. CDR3 length: 14 amino acids. Germline assignment: CDR1 SGHVS and CDR2 FNYEAQ. The CDR3 spells CASSSTPGGEKLFF. CDR3 nucleotide sequence: TGTGCCAGCAGCTCGACGCCCGGGGGGGAAAAACTGTTTTTT. Based on the CDR3 plus reference TRBV7-6 and TRBJ1-4, the full variable domain is GAGVSQSPRYKVTKRGQDVALRCDPISGHVSLYWYRQALGQGPEFLTYFNYEAQQDKSGLPNDRFSAERPEGSISTLTIQRTEQRDSAMYRCASSSTPGGEKLFFGSGTQLSVL.

This clone was seen ten or more times. The chain couples TRBV6-4 to TRBJ1-6; 7 nucleotides match TRBD1. Germline-derived CDR1 and CDR2 are MRHNA and SNTAGT. There are 15 residues in the CDR3. The V segment lost 4 bases and the J segment 9 bases; nucleotides outside the gene matches: 9. CDR3 protein: CASSAATGPSSPLHF. The DNA of the CDR3 is TGTGCCAGCAGTGCTGCGACAGGGCCGAGTTCACCCCTCCACTTT.

This clone appeared a few times. The chain combines TRBV19 with TRBJ2-2; TRBD2 is a possible D gene (5 bases). The V gene's germline CDR1 is LNHDA and CDR2 SQIVND (reference sequence). The V end was cut by 2 bases, the J end by 7 bases, with 11 bases between. This CDR3 is 14 amino acids long. The DNA for the CDR3 is TGTGCCAGTAGTATATCCTCTAGCAGCGGGGAGCTGTTTTTT. Amino acids: CASSISSSSGELFF.

This clone has more than one count but fewer than ten. The chain carries TRBV11-2 and TRBJ1-2, with a weak D call TRBD1 (6 bases). The CDR3 loop spans 13 amino acids. Germline V gene data show CDR1 as SGHAT and CDR2 as FQNNGV. Trimming pared 2 bases from V and 7 bases from J, leaving 11 bases between. The CDR3 region is CASSLSQGSGYTF. In DNA form, the CDR3 reads TGTGCCAGCAGCTTATCACAGGGATCTGGCTACACCTTC. Together with reference TRBV11-2 and TRBJ1-2, the CDR3 gives the full variable domain: EAGVAQSPRYKIIEKRQSVAFWCNPISGHATLYWYQQILGQGPKLLIQFQNNGVVDDSQLPKDRFSAERLKGVDSTLKIQPAKLEDSAVYLCASSLSQGSGYTFGSGTRLTVV.

The sample holds a few counts of this clone. The J gene is TRBJ2-5, the V gene TRBV7-8; 9 bases match TRBD1. CDR3 length: 17 amino acids. Germline V gives CDR1 SGHVS, CDR2 FQNEAQ. The junction had 7 bases not matched to a gene; V was cut back by 0 bases and J by 2 bases. The chain's CDR3 is CASSLALQGATQETQYF. CDR3 coding DNA: TGTGCCAGCAGCTTAGCCCTACAGGGGGCTACACAAGAGACCCAGTACTTC.